This T cell receptor beta chain is from a study of vaccination and CD4 T cells after COVID-19. With the Oncomine TCR Beta short-read assay, DNA from cultured CD4+ T cells was sequenced. Genomic DNA was isolated from CD4+ T cells that had been cultured. TCRdb ran MiXCR on the PCR reads and lists one entry per CDR3 protein. The sample holds over 15,000 distinct CDR3 sequences; about 72% are singletons and the top ten take around a sixth. By share, this clonotype counts as medium-sized. Antigen: not known. Treatment denoted: roughly 11-day PBMC culture with coronavirus spike peptide pools or control peptides (ViraFEST assay). Germline V CDR1 and CDR2: SGHTA, FQGNSA. Trimming took 6 bases from V and 3 from J, leaving 21 bases between them. The CDR3 extends over 16 amino acids.

This TCR derives from a human donor who had recovered from COVID-19. The chain links TRBV7-2 to TRBJ2-7, with no clear D. The material sequenced was CD4+ T cells from blood, cultured in vitro. The CDR3 spells CASRGFSPSGIYEQYF. DNA of the CDR3: TGTGCCAGCAGGGGGTTTAGTCCCTCTGGTATCTACGAGCAGTACTTC.